Here is one T cell receptor beta chain with its context. This clone's antigen is unknown. Qualities for individual bases were not recorded, and no much larger clone is one base off. This record comes from a study of T cell responses to AZD1222 COVID-19 vaccine (dated by TCRdb to the early 2020s). A note on the overall study: AZD1222 recipients whose second dose came at about 4 weeks and those whose second dose came at about 12 weeks were combined into one group, since spike-specific TCR depth and breadth did not differ between the two schedules. A total of about 240 trial participants underwent TCR sequencing, of whom around 200 received two doses of AZD1222 and 26 received two doses of the MenACWY control vaccine. Trial participants were enrolled by age into subgroups of 18-55, 56-69 and 70-plus years, and roughly 160, 29 and 62 TCR-sequenced participants, respectively, were included in these subgroups. Paper-wide results and their limitations: No day 14 peak-response samples were available, so repertoires were characterized only after the peak T cell response. Reportedly, close to half of the unique spike-specific TCRs recognized epitopes lying outside the regions that are mutated in the B.1.351 and B.1.1.7 variants. The whole spike protein was spanned by vaccine-associated CD4 TCRs, and dominant responses were seen in regions 160-218 and 743-854. Participants were mostly white British and included more females than males, and it was suggested by the authors that clonal diversity may have been underestimated. Spike-specific TCR breadth and depth rose significantly after two AZD1222 doses compared with day 0 and with MenACWY recipients. In the small 56-69-year group, the increase in depth fell short of significance, most likely because of low power. Conclusions about previously exposed vaccinees were limited because only 5 or 6 AZD1222 recipients were SARS-CoV-2 seropositive at baseline.

Counted from cysteine to phenylalanine, this CDR3 has 14 amino acids. Left in the record is the CDR3 DNA by itself, 42 bases read in frame from the first base. CDR1 and CDR2 were assigned from the germline V gene as KGHSH and LQKENI. The junction shows trimming of 4 bases on V and 1 base on J, plus 11 bases between the germline ends. The CDR3 regions of human TCRbeta chains were analyzed by immunosequencing. On the study's bioinformatics: TCRs in the repertoires were matched against a reference library of SARS-CoV-2-specific TCRs that had been generated with the MIRA antigen-specificity platform. Breadth was defined as the fraction of unique TCRs that were SARS-CoV-2-associated, and depth was defined as the fraction of total T cells that were SARS-CoV-2-associated. Using the MIRA data, each spike-specific TCR was assigned both to the spike region to which the TCR was reactive and to a CD4 or CD8 class. Log10-transformed breadth and depth values were compared by one-way ANOVA with Sidak's multiple comparisons tests. In its TCRdb copy, this immuneACCESS table keeps in-frame sequences only and misses some clones. Where compared with another copy, unresolved V genes explain less than half of these, and the others have no known cause. D and trimming come from the DNA, and the V and J calls and clone size come from that table. The sample table lists roughly 96,000 clones, roughly 90% of them with a count of one. 2.8% of the sample is in the top ten clones.

The time point label here, explained by the study, means: baseline before first vaccination. The vaccinee samples were drawn from two UK trials, COV001 and COV002, one of which was a single-blind randomized controlled phase 2/3 trial testing AZD1222 (ChAdOx1 nCoV-19) in healthy adults. For TCRbeta chain sequencing, PBMC samples were collected from trial participants at day 0 and at day 28 after the second dose. This receptor was taken from an adult in good health. The rearranged chain carries TRBV18 and TRBJ2-7, with TRBD1 as a weak D call on 6 bases. The sequencing used peripheral blood, collected on day 0 of AZD1222 vaccination. Here the CDR3 is given as CASSLGTSSYEQYF. DNA sequence: TGTGCCAGCTCACTAGGGACATCATCCTACGAGCAGTACTTC. The CDR3, completed at both ends by the reference TRBV18 and TRBJ2-7 genes, gives the full variable domain NAGVMQNPRHLVRRRGQEARLRCSPMKGHSHVYWYRQLPEEGLKFMVYLQKENIIDESGMPKERFSAEFPKEGPSILRIQQVVRGDSAAYFCASSLGTSSYEQYFGPGTRLTVT.